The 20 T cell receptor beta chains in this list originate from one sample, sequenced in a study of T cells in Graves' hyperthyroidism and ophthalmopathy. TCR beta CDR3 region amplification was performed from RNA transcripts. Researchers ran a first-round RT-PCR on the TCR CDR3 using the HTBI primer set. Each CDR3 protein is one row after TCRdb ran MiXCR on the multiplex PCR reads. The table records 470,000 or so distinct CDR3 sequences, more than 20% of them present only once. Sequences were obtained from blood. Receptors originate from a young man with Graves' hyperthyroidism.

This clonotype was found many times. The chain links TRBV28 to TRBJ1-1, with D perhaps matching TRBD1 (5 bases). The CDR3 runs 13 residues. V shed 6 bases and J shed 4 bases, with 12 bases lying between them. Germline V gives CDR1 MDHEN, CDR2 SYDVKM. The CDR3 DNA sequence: TGTGCCAGCAGGCCTTCCGGGACCACTGAAGCTTTCTTT. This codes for CASRPSGTTEAFF. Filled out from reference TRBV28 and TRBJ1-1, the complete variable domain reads DVKVTQSSRYLVKRTGEKVFLECVQDMDHENMFWYRQDPGLGLRLIYFSYDVKMKEKGDIPEGYSVSREKKERFSLILESASTNQTSMYLCASRPSGTTEAFFGQGTRLTVV.

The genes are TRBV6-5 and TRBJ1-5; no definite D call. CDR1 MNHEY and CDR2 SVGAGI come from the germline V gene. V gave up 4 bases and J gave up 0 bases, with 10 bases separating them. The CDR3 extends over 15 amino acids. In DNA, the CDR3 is TGTGCCAGCAGTTCGACCATTTATAGCAATCAGCCCCAGCATTTT. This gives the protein CASSSTIYSNQPQHF.

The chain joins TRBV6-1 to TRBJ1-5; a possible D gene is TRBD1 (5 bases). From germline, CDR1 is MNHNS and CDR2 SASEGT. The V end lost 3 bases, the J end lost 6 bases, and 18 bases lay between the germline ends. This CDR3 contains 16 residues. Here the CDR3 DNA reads TGTGCCAGCAGTGACCCAGGGAGCCATAGTCGTCAGCCCCAGCATTTT. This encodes CASSDPGSHSRQPQHF.

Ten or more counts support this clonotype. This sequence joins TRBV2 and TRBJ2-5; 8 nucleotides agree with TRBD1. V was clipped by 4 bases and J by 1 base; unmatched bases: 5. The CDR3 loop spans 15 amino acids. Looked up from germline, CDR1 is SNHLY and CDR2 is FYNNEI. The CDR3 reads CASSGPGTGQETQYF. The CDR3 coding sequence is TGTGCCAGCAGTGGTCCGGGGACAGGCCAAGAGACCCAGTACTTC.

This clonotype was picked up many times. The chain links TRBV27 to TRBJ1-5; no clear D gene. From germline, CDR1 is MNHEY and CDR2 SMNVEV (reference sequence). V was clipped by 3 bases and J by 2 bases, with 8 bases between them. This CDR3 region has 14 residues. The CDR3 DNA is TGTGCCAGCAGTTTTGTTAATGGCAATCAGCCCCAGCATTTT. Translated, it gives CASSFVNGNQPQHF.

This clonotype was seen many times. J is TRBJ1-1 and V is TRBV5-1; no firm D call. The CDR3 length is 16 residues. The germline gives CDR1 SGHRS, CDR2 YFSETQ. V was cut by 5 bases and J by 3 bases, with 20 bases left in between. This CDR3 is CASSPRTDPSDTEAFF. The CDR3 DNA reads TGCGCCAGCAGTCCCAGGACGGACCCCTCGGACACTGAAGCTTTCTTT.

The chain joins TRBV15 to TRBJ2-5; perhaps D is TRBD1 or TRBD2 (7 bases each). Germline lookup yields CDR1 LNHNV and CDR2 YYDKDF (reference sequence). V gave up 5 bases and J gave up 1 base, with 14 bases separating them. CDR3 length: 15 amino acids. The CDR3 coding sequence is TGTGCCACCAGCCCCCAGGGGGGGGGCCAAGAGACCCAGTACTTC. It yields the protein CATSPQGGGQETQYF.

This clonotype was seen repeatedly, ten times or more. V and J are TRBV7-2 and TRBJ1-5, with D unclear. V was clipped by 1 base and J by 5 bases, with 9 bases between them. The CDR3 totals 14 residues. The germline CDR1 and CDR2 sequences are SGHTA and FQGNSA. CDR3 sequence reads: CASSLETFDQPQHF. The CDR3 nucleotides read TGTGCCAGCAGCTTAGAAACATTTGATCAGCCCCAGCATTTT. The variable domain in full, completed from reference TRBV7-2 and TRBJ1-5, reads GAGVSQSPSNKVTEKGKDVELRCDPISGHTALYWYRQSLGQGLEFLIYFQGNSAPDKSGLPSDRFSAERTGGSVSTLTIQRTQQEDSAVYLCASSLETFDQPQHFGDGTRLSIL.

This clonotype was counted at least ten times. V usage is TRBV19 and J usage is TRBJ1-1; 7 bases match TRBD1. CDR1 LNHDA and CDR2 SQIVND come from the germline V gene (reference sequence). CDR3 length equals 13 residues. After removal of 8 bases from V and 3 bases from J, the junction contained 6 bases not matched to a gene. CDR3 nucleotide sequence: TGTGCCAGTGGTCCCGACAGGGACACTGAAGCTTTCTTT. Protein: CASGPDRDTEAFF.

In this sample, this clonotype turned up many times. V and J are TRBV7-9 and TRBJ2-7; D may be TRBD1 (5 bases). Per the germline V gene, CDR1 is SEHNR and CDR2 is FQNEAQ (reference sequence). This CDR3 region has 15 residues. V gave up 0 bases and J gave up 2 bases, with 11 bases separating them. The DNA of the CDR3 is TGTGCCAGCAGCTTAGCGGCAGGACATACCTACGAGCAGTACTTC. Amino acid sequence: CASSLAAGHTYEQYF.

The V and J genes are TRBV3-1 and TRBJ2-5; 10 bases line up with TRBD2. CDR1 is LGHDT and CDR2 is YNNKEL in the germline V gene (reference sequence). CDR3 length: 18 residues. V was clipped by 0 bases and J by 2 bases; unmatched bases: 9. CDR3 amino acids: CASSQEVRLAGVQETQYF. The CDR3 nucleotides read TGTGCCAGCAGCCAAGAGGTGCGGCTAGCGGGGGTTCAAGAGACCCAGTACTTC.

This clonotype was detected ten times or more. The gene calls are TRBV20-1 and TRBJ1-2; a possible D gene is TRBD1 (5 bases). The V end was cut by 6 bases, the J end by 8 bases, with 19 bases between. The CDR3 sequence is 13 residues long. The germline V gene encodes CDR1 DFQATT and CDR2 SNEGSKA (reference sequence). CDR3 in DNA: TGCAGTGCCTCTCAGGGAGGTCGGGAGGGCTACACCTTC. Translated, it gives CSASQGGREGYTF.

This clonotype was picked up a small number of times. In DNA form, the CDR3 reads TGTGCCAGCAGAACCGGGACAAAGAGGGAGCAGTACTTC. It translates to CASRTGTKREQYF. The chain combines TRBV2 with TRBJ2-7; D may be TRBD1 (6 bases). V was pared by 6 bases and J by 7 bases, with 16 bases between. CDR3 length: 13 amino acids. The germline gives CDR1 SNHLY, CDR2 FYNNEI.

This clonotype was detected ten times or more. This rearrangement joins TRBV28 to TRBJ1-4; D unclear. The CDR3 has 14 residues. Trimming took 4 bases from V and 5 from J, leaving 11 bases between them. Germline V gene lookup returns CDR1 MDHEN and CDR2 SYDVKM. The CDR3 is CASSSIRNNEKLFF. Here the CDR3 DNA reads TGTGCCAGCAGTTCTATCAGGAACAATGAAAAACTGTTTTTT. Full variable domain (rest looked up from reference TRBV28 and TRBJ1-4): DVKVTQSSRYLVKRTGEKVFLECVQDMDHENMFWYRQDPGLGLRLIYFSYDVKMKEKGDIPEGYSVSREKKERFSLILESASTNQTSMYLCASSSIRNNEKLFFGSGTQLSVL.

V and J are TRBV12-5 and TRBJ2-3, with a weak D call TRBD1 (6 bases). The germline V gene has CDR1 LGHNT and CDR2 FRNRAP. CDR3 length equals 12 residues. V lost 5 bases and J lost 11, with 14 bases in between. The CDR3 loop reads CASGQGHREQYF. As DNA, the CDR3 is TGTGCTAGTGGTCAGGGACACCGTGAGCAGTATTTT.

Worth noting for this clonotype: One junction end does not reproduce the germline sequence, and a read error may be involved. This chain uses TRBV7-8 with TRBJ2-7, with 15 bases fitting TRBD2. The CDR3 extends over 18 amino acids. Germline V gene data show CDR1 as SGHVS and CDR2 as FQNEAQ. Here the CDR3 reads CASRFIPPGLAGGYEQYF. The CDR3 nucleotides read TGTGCCAGCCGCTTTATCCCCCCAGGACTAGCGGGGGGGTACGAGCAGTACTTC.

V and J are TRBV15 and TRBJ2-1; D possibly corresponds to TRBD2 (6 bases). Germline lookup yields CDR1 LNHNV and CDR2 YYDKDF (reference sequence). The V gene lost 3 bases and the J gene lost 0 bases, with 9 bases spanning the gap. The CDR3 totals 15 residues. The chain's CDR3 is CATSSGGNSYNEQFF. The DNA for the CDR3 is TGTGCCACCAGCAGTGGGGGGAACTCCTACAATGAGCAGTTCTTC.

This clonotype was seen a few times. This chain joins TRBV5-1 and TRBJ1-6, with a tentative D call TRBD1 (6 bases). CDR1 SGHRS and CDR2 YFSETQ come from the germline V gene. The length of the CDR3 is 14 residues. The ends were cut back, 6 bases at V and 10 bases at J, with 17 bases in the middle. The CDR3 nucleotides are TGCGCCAGCACGGCCGAGGGGGGACGATCACCCCTCCACTTT. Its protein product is CASTAEGGRSPLHF.

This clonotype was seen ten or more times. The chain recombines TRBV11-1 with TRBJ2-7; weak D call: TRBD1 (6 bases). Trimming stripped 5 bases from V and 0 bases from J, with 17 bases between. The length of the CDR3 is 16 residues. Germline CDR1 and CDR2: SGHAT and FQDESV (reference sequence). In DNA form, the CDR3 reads TGTGCCAGCAGCCAATTCTTTAGGGGGAGCTCCTACGAGCAGTACTTC. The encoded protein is CASSQFFRGSSYEQYF.

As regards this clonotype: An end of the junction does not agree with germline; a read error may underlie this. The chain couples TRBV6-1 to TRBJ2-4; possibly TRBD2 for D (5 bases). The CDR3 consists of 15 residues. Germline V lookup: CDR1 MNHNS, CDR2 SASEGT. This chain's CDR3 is CASRDAELAKNIKYF. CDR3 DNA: TGTGCCAGCAGAGACGCGGAGCTAGCCAAAAACATTAAGTACTTC.